This T cell receptor (beta chain) is from a study of blood T cell repertoires in COVID-19. The CDR3 length is 14 residues. Germline lookup yields CDR1 MNHNS and CDR2 SASEGT. With 2 bases removed from V and 4 bases from J, the gap between germline ends came to 11 bases. Using immunoSEQ multiplex PCR, the repertoire was profiled, and TCRdb retains in-frame clones only, with some absent. The sample lists approximately 180,000 clones; 65% to 80% were seen once. This clone occurred many times. The TCR originated in a woman aged 50 to 60 with acute COVID-19. Sequencing was performed on PBMCs or T cells enriched from blood (not recorded which). V gene TRBV6-1 combines with J gene TRBJ1-1, with D possibly being TRBD1 (6 bases). Here the CDR3 reads CASSEYRGTTEAFF. The CDR3 DNA reads TGTGCCAGCAGTGAATATAGGGGGACCACTGAAGCTTTCTTT.